The TCR beta chain described here comes from a study of early T cells in non-severe SARS-CoV-2 infection. For the study at large: Investigators sequenced bulk RNA drawn from unsorted whole blood, and chains remained unpaired.

Via MiXCR, TCRdb re-called the 5' RACE reads, giving one row per CDR3 protein. Of 98,000 or so distinct CDR3 sequences in the sample, about 12% were seen once. The sequenced sample was whole blood. This receptor was taken from an adult who was a healthcare worker with PCR-confirmed SARS-CoV-2 infection or an uninfected control (not recorded which).

The CDR3 reads CASRGSTGGTGYGYTF. The CDR3 DNA reads as TGTGCCAGCAGGGGGTCGACAGGGGGCACGGGCTATGGCTACACCTTC. This chain uses TRBV3-1 with TRBJ1-2, with 10 bases identical to TRBD1. The V gene's germline CDR1 is LGHDT and CDR2 YNNKEL (reference sequence). Trimming removed 6 bases from V and 4 bases from J; junction bases left unmatched: 11. This CDR3 comprises 16 residues.